Listed below are T cell receptor beta chains from one sample, sequenced in a study of tumor-infiltrating lymphocytes in primary liver carcinoma. TCRdb analysed the multiplex PCR reads with MiXCR anew, one entry per CDR3 protein. The table includes about 59,000 distinct CDR3 sequences, 70% to 85% detected once. The sequenced material came from liver tumor tissue from sampling region 2. These receptor sequences come from a man in his forties or fifties with primary liver carcinoma and hepatitis B virus infection. The CDR3 runs from the conserved cysteine through the conserved F or W. Fields, in order: D gene, J gene, clone size, V gene, CDR3 protein, CDR3 DNA. The D gene is left open where the match is weak. Only some rows state a clone size, as once, few, many or a class for expanded clones.

. TRBJ2-7 . TRBV11-2 CASSSNKNSYEQYF TGTGCCAGCAGCTCTAACAAGAACTCCTACGAACAGTACTTC
. TRBJ2-7 . TRBV5-6 CTSSSRPQGEQYF TGTACCAGCAGCTCGAGGCCCCAGGGCGAGCAGTACTTC
TRBD2 TRBJ2-3 . TRBV4-1 CASSQTIALAEVTYTQYF TGCGCCAGTAGCCAGACCATTGCCCTAGCGGAAGTCACCTATACGCAGTATTTT
TRBD2 TRBJ2-7 . TRBV10-3 CAISEARPPGLVGATGEQYF TGTGCCATCAGTGAGGCGAGACCTCCGGGACTAGTGGGAGCAACGGGGGAGCAGTACTTC
. TRBJ2-7 . TRBV14 CASSQAGAGYEQYF TGTGCCAGCAGCCAAGCGGGGGCGGGCTACGAGCAGTACTTT
. TRBJ2-1 many TRBV30 CAWSLGGASSYNEQFF TGTGCCTGGAGCCTAGGAGGGGCGAGCTCCTACAATGAGCAGTTCTTC
. TRBJ2-7 . TRBV2 CASSQNRVVSYEQYF TGTGCCAGCAGTCAGAACAGGGTGGTCTCCTACGAGCAGTACTTT
. TRBJ2-1 . TRBV11-2 CASNREPGNEQFF TGTGCCAGCAACCGCGAACCAGGGAATGAGCAGTTCTTC
TRBD1 TRBJ2-3 . TRBV28 CASSQGQESDTLYF TGTGCCAGCAGTCAAGGACAGGAGTCAGATACGCTGTATTTT
. TRBJ2-3 . TRBV10-3 CAISVGQTRDTQYF TGTGCCATCAGTGTAGGACAAACCCGGGATACGCAGTATTTT
TRBD1 TRBJ2-6 . TRBV6-2/TRBV6-3 CASSSRQGVAGATVLTF TGTGCCAGCAGTTCCCGGCAGGGGGTTGCTGGGGCCACTGTCCTGACTTTC
. TRBJ1-5 . TRBV30 CAWSMGGGQPQHF TGTGCCTGGAGTATGGGCGGAGGACAGCCCCAGCATTTT
. TRBJ1-2 . TRBV6-5 CTSSYGVNYGYSF TGTACCAGCAGTTACGGGGTGAACTATGGCTACAGCTTC
. TRBJ2-3 . TRBV6-1 CPSSSPGTPVPLWVRADTRYF TGTCCCAGCAGTTCCCCCGGGACTCCAGTACCCCTATGGGTCCGCGCAGATACGCGGTATTTT
. TRBJ1-5 . TRBV11-2 CASSLRGDHPQHF TGCGCCAGCAGCTTAAGGGGCGATCACCCCCAGCATTTT
. TRBJ2-2 . TRBV5-1 CASRSPLGNTGELFF TGCGCCAGCCGATCGCCCCTAGGGAACACCGGGGAGCTGTTTTTT
. TRBJ1-4 . TRBV11-2 CTRSKTPGGASEKLFF TGTACCAGGAGCAAGACTCCAGGAGGAGCAAGTGAAAAACTGTTTTTT
. TRBJ1-1 few TRBV7-9 CASSLGGEAFF TGTGCCAGCAGCTTGGGAGGGGAAGCTTTCTTT
. TRBJ2-3 many TRBV10-3 CASRLLATDTQYF TGTGCCTCGCGCCTTCTGGCGACAGATACGCAGTATTTT
TRBD2 TRBJ2-3 . TRBV4-1 CVSIPEASGRQDTQYF TGCGTCAGCATCCCTGAAGCTAGCGGGAGACAAGATACGCAGTATTTT
TRBD2 TRBJ2-2 . TRBV4-2 CASSQGGLAGDLGELFF TGTGCCAGCAGCCAAGGGGGCCTAGCGGGAGATTTAGGGGAGCTGTTTTTC
. TRBJ1-2 . TRBV4-1 CVSSQDSDPFHGYTF TGCGTCAGCAGCCAAGATTCGGACCCTTTCCATGGTTACACCTTC
TRBD2 TRBJ2-5 . TRBV6-2/TRBV6-3 CAGNYSLTGGLETQYF TGTGCCGGCAATTACTCGCTTACGGGAGGTCTCGAGACCCAGTACTTC
. TRBJ2-7 once TRBV11-2 CASNRLRSSHGEQYF TGTGCCAGCAACCGATTGAGGTCTTCACACGGCGAGCAATACTTC
TRBD1 TRBJ2-5 . TRBV15 CAASNWTGGEETQYF TGTGCCGCCAGCAACTGGACAGGGGGCGAAGAGACCCAGTACTTC
TRBD2 TRBJ2-1 . TRBV11-3 CTSSLDLYAGGLVYNEQFF TGTACCAGCAGCTTAGATCTCTACGCGGGAGGGCTGGTCTACAATGAGCAGTTCTTC
. TRBJ2-6 . TRBV7-9 CASSPPGTNVLTF TGTGCCAGCAGTCCCCCAGGGACCAACGTCCTGACTTTC
TRBD2 TRBJ2-3 . TRBV4-3 CASSQDLPSGTTGRADTQYF TGCGCCAGCAGCCAAGATCTTCCCTCCGGGACTACCGGGAGAGCAGATACGCAGTATTTT
. TRBJ1-3 . TRBV11-3 CTRSLYGPGNTIYF TGTACCAGAAGCTTATACGGGCCTGGAAACACCATATATTTT
. TRBJ1-1 . TRBV11-2 CASSFVGHTEAFF TGTGCTAGCAGCTTCGTGGGTCACACTGAAGCTTTCTTT
TRBD2 TRBJ2-7 . TRBV5-1 CTSSLGLIYEQYF TGCACCAGCAGCTTGGGACTAATTTACGAGCAGTACTTC
TRBD2 TRBJ2-1 . TRBV7-3 CASSEGLGGYNEQLF TGTGCCAGCAGCGAAGGACTCGGGGGGTACAATGAGCAGCTCTTC
TRBD1 TRBJ1-2 . TRBV10-3 CTTGTGERRYTF TGTACCACCGGGACAGGCGAAAGGCGCTACACCTTC
TRBD2 TRBJ2-2 few TRBV10-3 CAISEMSGGNTGELFF TGTGCCATCAGTGAGATGTCGGGAGGGAACACCGGGGAGCTGTTTTTT
TRBD1 TRBJ2-7 . TRBV11-2 CASSQGTGRTCEQYF TGCGCCAGCAGCCAAGGGACAGGGAGAACCTGCGAACAGTACTTC
. TRBJ2-1 once TRBV4-1 CASSRDQELSSYNEQFF TGCGCTAGCAGCCGAGACCAAGAGCTTAGCTCCTACAATGAGCAGTTCTTC
TRBD2 TRBJ2-3 once TRBV6-1 CASRQSLAGDTQYF TGTGCCAGCAGACAATCGCTAGCGGGAGATACGCAGTATTTT
TRBD2 TRBJ2-7 . TRBV29-1 CSVSAGSFYEQYF TGCAGCGTCTCAGCGGGGAGCTTCTACGAGCAGTACTTC
. TRBJ1-6 . TRBV12-3/TRBV12-4 CASTSTVGNSPLHF TGTGCCAGCACTTCTACAGTGGGAAATTCACCCCTCCATTTT
. TRBJ2-2 many TRBV5-1 CASSLGSYTGELFF TGCGCCAGCAGCTTGGGGTCTTACACCGGGGAGCTGTTTTTT
. TRBJ2-2 . TRBV29-1 CSVEGTIRTGELFF TGCAGCGTTGAAGGGACTATCCGGACCGGGGAGCTGTTTTTT